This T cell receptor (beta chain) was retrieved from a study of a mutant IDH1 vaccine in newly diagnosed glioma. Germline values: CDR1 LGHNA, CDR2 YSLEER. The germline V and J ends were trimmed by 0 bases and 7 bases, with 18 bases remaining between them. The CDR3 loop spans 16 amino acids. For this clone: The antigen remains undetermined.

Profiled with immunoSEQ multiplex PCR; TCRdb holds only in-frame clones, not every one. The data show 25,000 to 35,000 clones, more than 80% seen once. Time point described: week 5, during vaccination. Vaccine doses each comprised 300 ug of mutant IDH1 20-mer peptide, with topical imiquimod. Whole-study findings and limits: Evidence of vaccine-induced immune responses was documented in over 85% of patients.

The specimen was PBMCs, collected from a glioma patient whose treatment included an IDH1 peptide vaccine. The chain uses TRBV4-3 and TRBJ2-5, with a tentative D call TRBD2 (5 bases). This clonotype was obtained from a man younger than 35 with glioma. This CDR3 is CASSQDRGPPAATQYF. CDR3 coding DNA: TGCGCCAGCAGCCAAGATCGAGGGCCTCCAGCAGCGACCCAGTACTTC.